This T cell receptor (beta chain) was captured by sequencing in a study of shared clonotypes between healthy human individuals. Here immunoSEQ multiplex PCR was the method, and the copy in TCRdb shows in-frame clones only, minus some. The repertoire has about 180,000 clones, approximately 92% of them found once; the top ten carry approximately 0.07%. The V gene's germline CDR1 is GTSNPN and CDR2 SVGIG (reference sequence). V lost 3 bases, J lost 5 bases, and 13 bases lay in between. This CDR3 contains 13 residues. This sequence joins TRBV30 and TRBJ2-5, with D uncertain. This clonotype originated in a woman aged 30 to 39 in good health. What was sequenced was naive CD4+ T cells sorted from blood. Subset described: CD45RA+ positively selected. The CDR3 loop reads CAWSAQLWETQYF. The CDR3 nucleotides are TGTGCCTGGAGCGCCCAATTATGGGAGACCCAGTACTTC. The whole variable domain, filled in from reference TRBV30 and TRBJ2-5, reads SQTIHQWPATLVQPVGSPLSLECTVEGTSNPNLYWYRQAAGRGLQLLFYSVGIGQISSEVPQNLSASRPQDRQFILSSKKLLLSDSGFYLCAWSAQLWETQYFGPGTRLLVL.